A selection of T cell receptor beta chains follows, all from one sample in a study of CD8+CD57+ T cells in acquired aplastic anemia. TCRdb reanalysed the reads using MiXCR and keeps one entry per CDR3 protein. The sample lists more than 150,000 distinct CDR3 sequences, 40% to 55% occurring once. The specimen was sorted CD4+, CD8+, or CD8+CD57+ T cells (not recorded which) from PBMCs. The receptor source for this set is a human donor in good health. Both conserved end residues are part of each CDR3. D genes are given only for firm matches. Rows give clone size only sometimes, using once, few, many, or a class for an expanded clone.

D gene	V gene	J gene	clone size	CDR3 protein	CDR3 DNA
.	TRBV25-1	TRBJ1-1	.	CASSAWGGGNTEAFF	TGTGCCAGCAGTGCCTGGGGCGGGGGGAACACTGAAGCTTTCTTT
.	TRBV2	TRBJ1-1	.	CASMGLGTAEAFF	TGTGCCAGCATGGGACTTGGCACTGCTGAAGCTTTCTTT
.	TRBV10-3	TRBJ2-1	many	CAITASERGNEQFF	TGTGCCATCACCGCTAGCGAAAGGGGGAATGAGCAGTTCTTC
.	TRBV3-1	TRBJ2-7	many	CASSQDRNSYEQYF	TGTGCCAGCAGCCAGGACCGGAACTCCTACGAGCAGTACTTC
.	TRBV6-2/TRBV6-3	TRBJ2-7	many	CASSYSTPGEQYF	TGTGCCAGCAGTTACTCGACCCCTGGGGAGCAGTACTTC
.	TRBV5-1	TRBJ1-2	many	CASSLEGFGGYTF	TGCGCCAGCAGCTTGGAAGGGTTCGGTGGCTACACCTTC
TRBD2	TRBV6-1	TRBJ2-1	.	CASALAGGPEYNEQFF	TGTGCCAGTGCGCTAGCGGGAGGGCCGGAGTACAATGAGCAGTTCTTC
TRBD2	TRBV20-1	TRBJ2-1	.	CSSLAGYNEQFF	TGCAGTTCTCTAGCGGGATACAATGAGCAGTTCTTC
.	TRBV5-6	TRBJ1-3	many	CASSTRRTSGNTIYF	TGTGCCAGCAGCACCCGAAGGACGTCTGGAAACACCATATATTTT
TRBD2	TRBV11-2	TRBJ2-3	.	CASSPTSGGMTDTQYF	TGTGCCAGCAGCCCTACTAGCGGGGGGATGACAGATACGCAGTATTTT
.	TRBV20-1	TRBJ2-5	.	CSHRAETQYF	TGCAGTCACAGGGCGGAGACCCAGTACTTC
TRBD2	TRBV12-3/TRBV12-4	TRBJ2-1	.	CASSFRLAGTYNEQFF	TGTGCCAGCAGTTTCCGACTAGCGGGAACATACAATGAGCAGTTCTTC
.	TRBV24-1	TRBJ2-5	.	CATRRGLYQETQYF	TGTGCCACCCGTCGGGGTTTATATCAAGAGACCCAGTACTTC
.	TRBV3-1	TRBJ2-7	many	CASSYLSTYEQYF	TGTGCCAGCAGCTATTTAAGCACCTACGAGCAGTACTTC
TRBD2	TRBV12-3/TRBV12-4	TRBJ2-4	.	CASSLAGGGLAKNIQYF	TGTGCCAGCAGTTTAGCTGGCGGGGGACTAGCCAAAAACATTCAGTACTTC
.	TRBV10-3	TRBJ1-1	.	CAIAGTGNTEAFF	TGTGCCATCGCCGGGACCGGGAACACTGAAGCTTTCTTT
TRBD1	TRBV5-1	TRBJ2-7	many	CASWPGTGTYEQYF	TGCGCCAGCTGGCCCGGGACAGGGACCTACGAGCAGTACTTC
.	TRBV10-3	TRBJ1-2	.	CAISPPDSNYGYTF	TGTGCCATCAGCCCACCGGACTCGAACTATGGCTACACCTTC
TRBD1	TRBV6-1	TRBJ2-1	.	CASSQGLTAYNEQFF	TGTGCCAGCTCACAGGGGCTAACCGCCTACAATGAGCAGTTCTTC
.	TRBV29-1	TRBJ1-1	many	CSVEGQFNTEAFF	TGCAGCGTTGAAGGACAGTTTAACACTGAAGCTTTCTTT
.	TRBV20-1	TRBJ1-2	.	CSASAGYGYTF	TGCAGTGCTAGTGCGGGGTATGGCTACACCTTC
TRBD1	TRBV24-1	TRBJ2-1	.	CASSQQGAGNEQFF	TGTGCCAGCTCTCAACAGGGGGCTGGAAATGAGCAGTTCTTC
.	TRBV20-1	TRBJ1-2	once	CSARGGGFSGYTF	TGCAGTGCTAGAGGGGGGGGGTTTAGCGGCTACACCTTC
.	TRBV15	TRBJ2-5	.	CATSRDQGTQYF	TGTGCCACCAGCAGAGATCAGGGGACCCAGTACTTC
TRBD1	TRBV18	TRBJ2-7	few	CASSQPGQGGHEQYF	TGTGCCAGCTCCCAACCCGGACAGGGGGGGCACGAGCAGTACTTC
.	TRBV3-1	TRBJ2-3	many	CASSRWADTQYF	TGTGCCAGCAGCCGTTGGGCAGATACGCAGTATTTT
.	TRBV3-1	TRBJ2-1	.	CASSKDGRSSYNEQFF	TGTGCCAGCAGCAAAGACGGGAGAAGCTCCTACAATGAGCAGTTCTTC
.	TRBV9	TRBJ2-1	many	CASSVANADEQFF	TGTGCCAGCAGCGTTGCAAACGCGGACGAGCAGTTCTTC
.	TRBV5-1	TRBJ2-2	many	CASSETGNTGELFF	TGCGCCAGCAGCGAGACAGGGAACACCGGGGAGCTGTTTTTT
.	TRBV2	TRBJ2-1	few	CASENNEQFF	TGTGCCAGCGAAAACAATGAGCAGTTCTTC
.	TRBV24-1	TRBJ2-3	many	CATSDWSRASQYF	TGTGCCACCAGTGATTGGAGTCGAGCTTCGCAGTATTTT
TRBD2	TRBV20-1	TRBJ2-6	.	CSASAAGGSGANVLTF	TGCAGTGCTAGTGCAGCGGGGGGCTCTGGGGCCAACGTCCTGACTTTC
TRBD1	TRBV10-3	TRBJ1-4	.	CAISPTGRAFGEKLFF	TGTGCCATCAGTCCGACAGGGAGGGCGTTCGGTGAAAAACTGTTTTTT
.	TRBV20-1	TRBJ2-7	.	CSAREGAGEQYF	TGCAGTGCTAGGGAGGGCGCGGGCGAGCAGTACTTC
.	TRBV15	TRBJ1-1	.	CATSRPRDIRGGTEAFF	TGTGCCACCAGCAGACCAAGGGACATTAGGGGTGGCACTGAAGCTTTCTTT
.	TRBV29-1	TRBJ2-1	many	CSVRATSYNEQFF	TGCAGCGTTCGCGCGACCTCCTACAATGAGCAGTTCTTC
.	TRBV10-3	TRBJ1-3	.	CAISERQTGNTIYF	TGTGCCATCAGTGAGCGTCAGACGGGAAACACCATATATTTT
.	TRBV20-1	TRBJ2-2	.	CSARGGSDTGELFF	TGCAGTGCTCGAGGGGGTTCGGACACCGGGGAGCTGTTTTTT
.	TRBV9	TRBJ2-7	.	CASSMDGYEQYF	TGTGCCAGCAGCATGGACGGATACGAGCAGTACTTC
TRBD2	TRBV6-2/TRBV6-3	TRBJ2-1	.	CASSYRGLAQNNEQFF	TGTGCCAGCAGTTACAGGGGACTAGCGCAAAACAATGAGCAGTTCTTC
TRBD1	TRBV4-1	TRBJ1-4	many	CASSPGQGATNEKLFF	TGCGCCAGCAGCCCCGGACAGGGGGCGACTAATGAAAAACTGTTTTTT
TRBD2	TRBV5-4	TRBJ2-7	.	CASSLDTSGPYEQYF	TGTGCCAGCAGCTTGGATACTAGCGGACCCTACGAGCAGTACTTC
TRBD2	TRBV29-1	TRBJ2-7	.	CSGAGVSGRTSYEQYF	TGCAGCGGCGCGGGAGTGAGCGGCCGAACCTCCTACGAGCAGTACTTC
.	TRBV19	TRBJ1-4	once	CASSPLAENEKLFF	TGTGCCAGTAGCCCTCTGGCGGAAAATGAAAAACTGTTTTTT
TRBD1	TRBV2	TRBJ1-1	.	CASSRTGGGNTEAFF	TGTGCCAGCAGCCGGACAGGGGGCGGAAACACTGAAGCTTTCTTT
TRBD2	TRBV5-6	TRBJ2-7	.	CASTPGAGVLHEQYF	TGTGCCAGCACCCCTGGTGCGGGAGTTCTCCACGAGCAGTACTTC
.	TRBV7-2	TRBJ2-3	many	CASSRATDTQYF	TGTGCCAGCAGCAGGGCAACGGATACGCAGTATTTT
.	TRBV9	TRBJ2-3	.	CASIVEAAPSTDTQYF	TGTGCCAGCATCGTAGAGGCCGCCCCTAGCACAGATACTCAGTATTTT
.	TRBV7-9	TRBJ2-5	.	CASSPNRVETQYF	TGTGCCAGCAGCCCAAACAGGGTAGAGACCCAGTACTTC
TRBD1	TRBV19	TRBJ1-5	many	CASSPSDRGKSQPQHF	TGTGCCAGTAGTCCCTCCGACAGGGGAAAATCGCAGCCCCAGCATTTT
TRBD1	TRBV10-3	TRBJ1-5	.	CAISETGQGSNQPQHF	TGTGCCATCAGTGAGACAGGACAGGGTAGCAATCAGCCCCAGCATTTT
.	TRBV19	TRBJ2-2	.	CASSWSVTGELFF	TGTGCCAGTAGTTGGTCGGTCACCGGGGAGCTGTTTTTT
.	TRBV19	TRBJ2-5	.	CASSILGDGQPQYF	TGTGCCAGTAGTATATTGGGGGACGGTCAGCCCCAGTACTTC
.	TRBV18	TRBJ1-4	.	CASTPGSNEKLFF	TGTGCCAGCACACCAGGGTCTAATGAAAAACTGTTTTTT
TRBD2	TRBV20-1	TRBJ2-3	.	CSASSPREGTDTRYF	TGCAGCGCTAGTTCCCCGCGGGAGGGGACAGATACGCGGTATTTT
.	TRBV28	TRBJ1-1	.	CASSFAGVRGTEAFF	TGTGCCAGCAGTTTTGCAGGGGTCAGGGGCACTGAAGCTTTCTTT
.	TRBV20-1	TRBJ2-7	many	CSALRTVDEQYF	TGCAGTGCCTTAAGGACGGTGGACGAGCAGTACTTC
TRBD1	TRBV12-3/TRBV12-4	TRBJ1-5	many	CASSAATGVSNQPQHF	TGTGCCAGCAGTGCCGCGACAGGGGTTAGCAATCAGCCCCAGCATTTT
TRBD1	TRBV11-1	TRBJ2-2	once	CASSPPTGSNTGELFF	TGTGCCAGCAGCCCTCCGACAGGGTCGAACACCGGGGAGCTGTTTTTT